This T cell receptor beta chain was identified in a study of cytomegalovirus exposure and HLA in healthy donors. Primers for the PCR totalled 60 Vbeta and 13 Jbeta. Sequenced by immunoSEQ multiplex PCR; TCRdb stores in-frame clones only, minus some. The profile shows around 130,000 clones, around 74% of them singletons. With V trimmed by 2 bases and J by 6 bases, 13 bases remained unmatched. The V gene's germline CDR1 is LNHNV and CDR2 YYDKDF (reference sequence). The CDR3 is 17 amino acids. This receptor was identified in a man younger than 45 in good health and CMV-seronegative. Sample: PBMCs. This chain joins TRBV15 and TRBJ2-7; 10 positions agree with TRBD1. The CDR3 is CATSRNRDRGIEGEQYF. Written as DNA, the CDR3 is TGTGCCACCAGCAGAAACCGGGACAGGGGAATTGAGGGCGAGCAGTACTTC.